This T cell receptor (beta chain) is from a study of human T cells and chemical hapten exposure. TCRdb independently ran MiXCR on the RACE reads; one entry per CDR3 protein. The sample has about 82,000 distinct CDR3 sequences, more than 9% seen once. This clonotype was recorded at least ten times. Antigen: not known. Study conclusions and caveats: A positive correlation with patch test score was shown by PT1 expanded TCR counts. Each of the donors had alopecia, so their immune responses may not resemble those of healthy people.

V trimming: 5 bases; J trimming: 4 bases; junction bases outside the gene matches: 9. The CDR3 extends over 16 amino acids. CDR1 and CDR2 from the germline V gene are LGHDT and YNNKEL (reference sequence). The sample's time point: patch test 2, 6 weeks after DPC sensitization. The treatment is: therapeutic diphenylcyclopropenone sensitization with weekly scalp DPC. The TCR comes from a woman between 50 and 59 years old with alopecia areata. Some clones in this sample may be carry-over from other donors' samples. Sequences were derived from whole blood, sampled in connection with sensitization to the hapten diphenylcyclopropenone (DPC). This chain connects TRBV3-1 to TRBJ2-1; TRBD2 agrees at 9 bases. CDR3 bases: TGTGCCAGCAGCAGAAGATTAGCGGGAGATTACAATGAGCAGTTCTTC. Its protein is CASSRRLAGDYNEQFF.